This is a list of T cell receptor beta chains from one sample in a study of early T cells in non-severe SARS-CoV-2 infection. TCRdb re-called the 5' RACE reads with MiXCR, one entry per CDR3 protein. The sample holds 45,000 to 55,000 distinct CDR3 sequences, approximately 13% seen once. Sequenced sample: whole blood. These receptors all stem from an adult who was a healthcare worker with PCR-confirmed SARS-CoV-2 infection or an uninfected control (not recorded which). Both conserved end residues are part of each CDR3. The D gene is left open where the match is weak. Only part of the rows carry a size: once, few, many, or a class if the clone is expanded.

cdr3_nt: TGTGCCAGCAGCACCTGGACAGGGACTGAGCAGTTCTTC
cdr3_aa: CASSTWTGTEQFF
v_call: TRBV9
j_call: TRBJ2-1
clone_size: .
d_call: TRBD1

cdr3_nt: TGTGCCAGCAGGGGACGGTCCTACAATGAGCAGTTCTTC
cdr3_aa: CASRGRSYNEQFF
v_call: TRBV28
j_call: TRBJ2-1
clone_size: .
d_call: .

cdr3_nt: TGTGCCAGCAGCCGGACAGGAAACTACGAGCAGTACTTC
cdr3_aa: CASSRTGNYEQYF
v_call: TRBV5-5
j_call: TRBJ2-7
clone_size: .
d_call: TRBD1

cdr3_nt: TGTGCCAGCACCGGGAGCAAATACGAGCAGTACTTC
cdr3_aa: CASTGSKYEQYF
v_call: TRBV3-1
j_call: TRBJ2-7
clone_size: .
d_call: .

cdr3_nt: TGTGCCAGCAGTTCCGGGACAGGGTCCTCCTACGAGCAGTACTTC
cdr3_aa: CASSSGTGSSYEQYF
v_call: TRBV6-5
j_call: TRBJ2-7
clone_size: once
d_call: TRBD1

cdr3_nt: TGTGCCAGCAGCTTATCGGGGAACACCGGGGAGCTGTTTTTT
cdr3_aa: CASSLSGNTGELFF
v_call: TRBV7-9
j_call: TRBJ2-2
clone_size: many
d_call: .

cdr3_nt: TGTGCCAGCAGCCTCCCCGGTACCGAGGGACTGTTTTTT
cdr3_aa: CASSLPGTEGLFF
v_call: TRBV28
j_call: TRBJ1-4
clone_size: .
d_call: .

cdr3_nt: TGTGCCAGCAGCTTAAGACCCCTAGGGGCAGGGGGCACCGGGGAGCTGTTTTTT
cdr3_aa: CASSLRPLGAGGTGELFF
v_call: TRBV7-3
j_call: TRBJ2-2
clone_size: few
d_call: TRBD1

cdr3_nt: TGCGCCAGCAGCTGGAACAGGGGTAGGAACACTGAAGCTTTCTTT
cdr3_aa: CASSWNRGRNTEAFF
v_call: TRBV5-1
j_call: TRBJ1-1
clone_size: few
d_call: TRBD1

cdr3_nt: TGTGCCAGTAGCACTTACGGTAATGAGCAGTTCTTC
cdr3_aa: CASSTYGNEQFF
v_call: TRBV19
j_call: TRBJ2-1
clone_size: many
d_call: .

cdr3_nt: TGCAGCGTTGGAGACAGGGATCAGCCCCAGCATTTT
cdr3_aa: CSVGDRDQPQHF
v_call: TRBV29-1
j_call: TRBJ1-5
clone_size: .
d_call: TRBD1

cdr3_nt: TGCGCCAGCAGCGCTGGGACAGGGGGCGTTGGCTACACCTTC
cdr3_aa: CASSAGTGGVGYTF
v_call: TRBV5-1
j_call: TRBJ1-2
clone_size: many
d_call: TRBD1

cdr3_nt: TGCAGCGCCCTGGGGCAGGGGAAAAACGAGCAGTACTTC
cdr3_aa: CSALGQGKNEQYF
v_call: TRBV29-1
j_call: TRBJ2-7
clone_size: .
d_call: .

cdr3_nt: TGTGTCAGCAGTGAAACGGGGGGCGACGCAGAGACCCAGTACTTC
cdr3_aa: CVSSETGGDAETQYF
v_call: TRBV2
j_call: TRBJ2-5
clone_size: few
d_call: .

cdr3_nt: TGCGCCAGCAGCCAAGTAACCACAGGGCAGTATGGCTACACCTTC
cdr3_aa: CASSQVTTGQYGYTF
v_call: TRBV4-1
j_call: TRBJ1-2
clone_size: many
d_call: .

cdr3_nt: TGTGCCAGCAGCTTTACGGGGGACGAGCAGTACTTC
cdr3_aa: CASSFTGDEQYF
v_call: TRBV7-9
j_call: TRBJ2-7
clone_size: few
d_call: .

cdr3_nt: TGTGCCAGCAGCTTAGACCAGGGGACAGATACGCAGTATTTT
cdr3_aa: CASSLDQGTDTQYF
v_call: TRBV11-3
j_call: TRBJ2-3
clone_size: .
d_call: .

cdr3_nt: TGTGCCAGCTCTCCTCGGACGGATCCTAACTATGGCTACACCTTC
cdr3_aa: CASSPRTDPNYGYTF
v_call: TRBV18
j_call: TRBJ1-2
clone_size: many
d_call: .

cdr3_nt: TGTGCCAGCAGCCCCGAGTTGTTACAGCCCCAGCATTTT
cdr3_aa: CASSPELLQPQHF
v_call: TRBV4-2
j_call: TRBJ1-5
clone_size: many
d_call: .